This note documents a single T cell receptor beta chain sequence. Its antigen remains unknown. At collection, donors were nominally healthy, but unrecorded immune exposures were probable. This specimen comes from a study of cytomegalovirus exposure and HLA in healthy donors. Broader study findings: Sequencing depth roughly uniform across donors was assumed in presence/absence analyses. In a later analysis, several top co-occurrence clusters appeared linked to parvovirus B19, influenza, CMV and Epstein-Barr virus.

The CDR3 contains 13 residues. V was cut by 6 bases and J by 5 bases, with 10 bases left in between. From germline, CDR1 is MDHEN and CDR2 SYDVKM. The PCR ran on 60 Vbeta and 13 Jbeta primers. Measured with immunoSEQ multiplex PCR; TCRdb has only the in-frame clones, and not every one. The repertoire includes some 130,000 clones, over 70% of them detected once, and around 2% sits in the top ten. Sequencing was carried out using PBMCs. The J gene is TRBJ2-2, the V gene TRBV28, with a possible D match to TRBD2 (5 bases). The clonotype was recovered from a man younger than 40 in good health and CMV-seronegative. The chain's CDR3 is CASRTTGTGELFF. In DNA form, the CDR3 reads TGTGCCAGCAGGACTACGGGTACCGGGGAGCTGTTTTTT.